A single sample gave rise to the 24 T cell receptor beta chains below, sequenced in a study of shared T cell receptors in the human thymus. Data came from immunoSEQ multiplex PCR; TCRdb stores just in-frame clones and leaves some out. Of a few hundred thousand clones listed, 85% to 95% are singletons. The specimen was thymocytes. The receptors stem from a human donor.

The chain recombines TRBV9 with TRBJ2-7; D is possibly TRBD1 (5 bases). V lost 1 base, J lost 3 bases, and 23 bases lay in between. This CDR3 contains 18 residues. Germline V CDR1 and CDR2: SGDLS, YYNGEE. CDR3: CASSVWGSFEDRIYEQYF. As DNA, the CDR3 is TGTGCCAGCAGCGTATGGGGCTCCTTTGAAGACCGAATCTACGAGCAGTACTTC.

The chain employs TRBV6-6 and TRBJ1-4; weak D call: TRBD1 (5 bases). CDR1 and CDR2 from the germline V gene are MNHNY and SVGAGI (reference sequence). The CDR3 has 16 residues. V shed 4 bases and J shed 4 bases, with 16 bases lying between them. CDR3 region: CASSFFSTADNEKLFF. The DNA of the CDR3 is TGTGCCAGCAGTTTCTTCTCGACAGCCGATAATGAAAAACTGTTTTTT.

The J gene is TRBJ2-7, the V gene TRBV10-2; 8 bases align to TRBD2. This CDR3 has 13 residues. Germline trimming cut 2 bases from V and 13 bases from J; bases unmatched to any gene: 10. Germline CDR1 and CDR2: WSHSY and SAAADI. CDR3 DNA: TGCGCCAGCAGTGAGCCACTAGCGGAGATCCCCTACTTC. Protein sequence: CASSEPLAEIPYF.

The CDR3: CASSQDAPSGGYNEQFF. For the CDR3, the DNA is TGCGCCAGCAGCCAAGATGCACCCAGCGGGGGTTACAATGAGCAGTTCTTC. The V call is TRBV4-1, the J call TRBJ2-1; TRBD2 matches at 8 bases. Trimming cost V 0 bases and J 4 bases; bases outside gene matches: 8. This CDR3 is 17 amino acids long. The V gene's germline CDR1 is MGHRA and CDR2 YSYEKL.

The chain has TRBV5-1 and TRBJ2-7; D not certain. The germline V gene has CDR1 SGHRS and CDR2 YFSETQ. CDR3 length equals 15 residues. V lost 1 base and J 5 bases, leaving 16 bases between the germline ends. The CDR3 protein is CASSLIDPLGNEQYF. Written as DNA, the CDR3 is TGCGCCAGCAGCTTGATAGACCCCTTGGGCAACGAGCAGTACTTC.

The rearrangement joins TRBV11-2 to TRBJ2-5; 8 bases match TRBD2. The CDR3 consists of 17 residues. J lost 5 bases, V lost 2 bases, and 13 bases had no gene match. The germline gives CDR1 SGHAT, CDR2 FQNNGV. DNA for the CDR3: TGTGCCAGCAGCTTACCCCGGACTAGCCGATCCCCGGAGACCCAGTACTTC. Translation: CASSLPRTSRSPETQYF.

This clone was observed a single time. The V gene is TRBV4-3, the J gene TRBJ2-6; D not resolved. CDR3 length: 13 residues. Germline CDR1 is LGHNA and CDR2 is YSLEER. V lost 4 bases and J 2 bases, leaving 3 bases between the germline ends. The CDR3 coding sequence is TGCGCCAGCAGCCTCGCTGGGGCCAACGTCCTGACTTTC. Amino acid sequence: CASSLAGANVLTF.

The chain links TRBV28 to TRBJ2-7; D unresolved. The V and J ends lost 3 bases and 0 bases respectively, with 15 bases between them. The CDR3 extends over 16 amino acids. Germline CDR1 MDHEN, CDR2 SYDVKM. The chain's CDR3 is CASSFPPRRSSYEQYF. CDR3 in DNA: TGTGCCAGCAGTTTTCCCCCCAGGCGGAGCTCCTACGAGCAGTACTTC.

The genes are TRBV7-2 and TRBJ2-5; 7 bases line up with TRBD2. V was clipped by 1 base and J by 7 bases; unmatched bases: 21. This CDR3 contains 19 residues. Germline CDR1 and CDR2: SGHTA and FQGNSA. The CDR3 DNA follows: TGTGCCAGCAGCTTAGTGCGTCTAGCGGCAGCGCCCCCCGGGGGGACCCAGTACTTC. It encodes CASSLVRLAAAPPGGTQYF.

The chain uses TRBV9 and TRBJ2-7, with 10 bases fitting TRBD2. The CDR3 sequence is 16 residues long. Losses at the gene ends were 4 bases for V and 2 bases for J; bases not matched to a gene: 9. Germline V lookup: CDR1 SGDLS, CDR2 YYNGEE. The CDR3 reads CASSPHSGRAPYEQYF. Written as DNA, the CDR3 is TGTGCCAGCAGCCCTCACAGCGGGAGGGCCCCCTACGAGCAGTACTTC.

The CDR3 DNA sequence: TGTGCCTGGAGTGTATCAGGGGGCGGCGAAAAACTGTTTTTT. As protein: CAWSVSGGGEKLFF. V is TRBV30 and J is TRBJ1-4, with 8 nucleotides matching TRBD1. Trimming at V came to 0 bases and at J to 8 bases, leaving 5 bases not matched to a gene. This CDR3 is 14 amino acids long. Germline V gene data show CDR1 as GTSNPN and CDR2 as SVGIG (reference sequence).

This chain connects TRBV4-1 to TRBJ2-7; weak D call: TRBD1 (6 bases). The CDR3 extends over 17 amino acids. Germline V gives CDR1 MGHRA, CDR2 YSYEKL. V was shortened by 3 bases and J by 2 bases, with 20 bases between the two germline ends. CDR3 coding DNA: TGCGCCAGCAGCCACTTTATCCCGGGACACAGGCCCTACGAGCAGTACTTC. It codes for CASSHFIPGHRPYEQYF.

The chain recombines TRBV27 with TRBJ2-7; TRBD2 agrees at 8 bases. CDR1 and CDR2 from the germline V gene are MNHEY and SMNVEV (reference sequence). V lost 4 bases and J lost 0; bases outside the gene matches: 11. The CDR3 runs 17 residues. The CDR3 spells CASSSGGGPASSYEQYF. CDR3 DNA sequence: TGTGCCAGCAGTTCGGGAGGGGGGCCTGCGAGCTCCTACGAGCAGTACTTC.

V is TRBV5-6 and J is TRBJ1-1; D might be TRBD1 (5 bases). V was trimmed by 3 bases and J by 3 bases, leaving 24 bases between them. The CDR3 is 18 amino acids. The germline CDR1 and CDR2 sequences are SGHDT and YYEEEE. The DNA for the CDR3 is TGTGCCAGCAGCTGGGGCCTAACCGGGCCGCGAGGGGACACTGAAGCTTTCTTT. Its protein product is CASSWGLTGPRGDTEAFF.

The chain has TRBV18 and TRBJ2-1; D is possibly TRBD2 (5 bases). This CDR3 is 15 amino acids long. V shed 3 bases and J shed 7 bases, with 16 bases lying between them. In germline, CDR1 is KGHSH, CDR2 LQKENI. The CDR3 region is CASSPRRGPFNEQFF. The CDR3 coding sequence is TGTGCCAGCTCACCCCGGAGAGGGCCGTTTAATGAGCAGTTCTTC. Looking up the rest from reference TRBV18 and TRBJ2-1 gives the full variable domain: NAGVMQNPRHLVRRRGQEARLRCSPMKGHSHVYWYRQLPEEGLKFMVYLQKENIIDESGMPKERFSAEFPKEGPSILRIQQVVRGDSAAYFCASSPRRGPFNEQFFGPGTRLTVL.

J is TRBJ2-7 and V is TRBV14; 7 positions agree with TRBD1. The CDR3 extends over 17 amino acids. The trim removed 5 bases at V and 2 bases at J, leaving 15 bases unmatched. Germline CDR1 reads SGHDN; CDR2 reads FVKESK. Written as DNA, the CDR3 is TGTGCCAGCAGCGACGCCAGAAGGACAGGTCACCCCTACGAGCAGTACTTC. Amino acid sequence: CASSDARRTGHPYEQYF.

The rearrangement joins TRBV28 to TRBJ1-5; 7 bases align to TRBD1. Germline CDR1 and CDR2: MDHEN and SYDVKM. V trimming: 5 bases; J trimming: 8 bases; junction bases outside the gene matches: 12. This CDR3 region has 15 residues. The CDR3 loop is CASSATRQGREPQHF. The CDR3 bases are TGTGCCAGCAGTGCTACCCGACAGGGAAGGGAGCCCCAGCATTTT. Filled out from reference TRBV28 and TRBJ1-5, the complete variable domain reads DVKVTQSSRYLVKRTGEKVFLECVQDMDHENMFWYRQDPGLGLRLIYFSYDVKMKEKGDIPEGYSVSREKKERFSLILESASTNQTSMYLCASSATRQGREPQHFGDGTRLSIL.

The rearrangement joins TRBV28 to TRBJ1-4; TRBD1 matches at 8 bases. Trimming took 5 bases from V and 8 from J; bases not matched to a gene: 7. The CDR3 runs 14 residues. The germline CDR1 and CDR2 sequences are MDHEN and SYDVKM. For the CDR3, the DNA is TGTGCCAGCAGTCTCGGACAGGGAGAGGAAAAACTGTTTTTT. This gives the protein CASSLGQGEEKLFF.

The V call is TRBV18, the J call TRBJ1-5; D is undetermined. The length of the CDR3 is 13 residues. The germline gives CDR1 KGHSH, CDR2 LQKENI. Trimming took 2 bases from V and 4 from J, leaving 6 bases between them. CDR3 residues: CASSPAGNQPQHF. The CDR3 coding sequence is TGTGCCAGCTCACCAGCGGGGAATCAGCCCCAGCATTTT.

This clone is a singleton in its sample. The CDR3 sequence: CASTPNTTFNEQFF. The CDR3 nucleotides are TGTGCCAGTACCCCGAACACAACTTTCAATGAGCAGTTCTTC. The rearrangement joins TRBV19 to TRBJ2-1; D gene uncertain. The CDR3 totals 14 residues. Germline CDR1 is LNHDA and CDR2 is SQIVND (reference sequence). Trimming removed 7 bases at V and 6 bases at J, with 16 bases between. Full variable domain (remainder filled in from reference TRBV19 and TRBJ2-1): DGGITQSPKYLFRKEGQNVTLSCEQNLNHDAMYWYRQDPGQGLRLIYYSQIVNDFQKGDIAEGYSVSREKKESFPLTVTSAQKNPTAFYLCASTPNTTFNEQFFGPGTRLTVL.

This sequence joins TRBV28 and TRBJ2-1, with 9 bases that match TRBD2. Germline V lookup: CDR1 MDHEN, CDR2 SYDVKM. The CDR3 consists of 14 residues. Germline trimming cut 2 bases from V and 10 bases from J; bases unmatched to any gene: 6. The CDR3: CASSLLAGRGEQFF. The CDR3 bases are TGTGCCAGCAGTTTACTAGCGGGGCGTGGGGAGCAGTTCTTC.

The chain couples TRBV6-6 to TRBJ2-1, with D tentatively TRBD1 or TRBD2 (5 bases each). Between the trimmed V and J ends, which lost 2 bases and 5 bases, there was a span of 16 bases. The germline V gene encodes CDR1 MNHNY and CDR2 SVGAGI (reference sequence). The CDR3 extends over 16 amino acids. The CDR3 nucleotides are TGTGCCAGCAGTTACCCCCATGGGGGTTCAAACAATGAGCAGTTCTTC. Its protein product is CASSYPHGGSNNEQFF.

The chain is built from TRBV28 and TRBJ2-1, with 7 bases identical to TRBD1. This CDR3 is built from 15 residues. V dropped 0 bases and J dropped 4; count of bases not matched to a gene: 3. The V gene's germline CDR1 is MDHEN and CDR2 SYDVKM. CDR3 in DNA: TGTGCCAGCAGTTTATGGGGACAGACTTACAATGAGCAGTTCTTC. Translating it yields CASSLWGQTYNEQFF.

The rearrangement joins TRBV27 to TRBJ1-5; 7 bases match TRBD1. Germline-derived CDR1 and CDR2 are MNHEY and SMNVEV (reference sequence). V was pared by 5 bases and J by 6 bases, with 10 bases of the junction left unmatched. The CDR3 spans 15 residues. The CDR3, as DNA: TGTGCCAGCAGTAGGAAAGACAGGGCGTTTCAGCCCCAGCATTTT. It yields the protein CASSRKDRAFQPQHF.